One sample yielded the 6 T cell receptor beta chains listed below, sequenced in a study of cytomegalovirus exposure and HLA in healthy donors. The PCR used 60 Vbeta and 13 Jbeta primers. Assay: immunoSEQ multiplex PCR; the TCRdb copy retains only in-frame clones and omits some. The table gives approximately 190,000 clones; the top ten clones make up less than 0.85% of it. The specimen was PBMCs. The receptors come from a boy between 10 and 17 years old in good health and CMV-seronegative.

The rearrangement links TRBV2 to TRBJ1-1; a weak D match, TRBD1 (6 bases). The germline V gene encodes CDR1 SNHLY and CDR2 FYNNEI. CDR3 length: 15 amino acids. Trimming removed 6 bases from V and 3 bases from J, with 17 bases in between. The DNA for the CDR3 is TGTGCCAGCAGCCCGATAACGACAGGCCACACTGAAGCTTTCTTT. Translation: CASSPITTGHTEAFF. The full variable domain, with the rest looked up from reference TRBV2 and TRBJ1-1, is EPEVTQTPSHQVTQMGQEVILRCVPISNHLYFYWYRQILGQKVEFLVSFYNNEISEKSEIFDDQFSVERPDGSNFTLKIRSTKLEDSAMYFCASSPITTGHTEAFFGQGTRLTVV.

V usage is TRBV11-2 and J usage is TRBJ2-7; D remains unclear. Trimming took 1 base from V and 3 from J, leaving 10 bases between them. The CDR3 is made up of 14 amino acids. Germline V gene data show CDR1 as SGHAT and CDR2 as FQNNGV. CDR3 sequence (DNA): TGTGCCAGCAGCTTAGTGAGTACTTACTACGAGCAGTACTTC. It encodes CASSLVSTYYEQYF. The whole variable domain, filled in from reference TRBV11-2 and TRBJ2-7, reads EAGVAQSPRYKIIEKRQSVAFWCNPISGHATLYWYQQILGQGPKLLIQFQNNGVVDDSQLPKDRFSAERLKGVDSTLKIQPAKLEDSAVYLCASSLVSTYYEQYFGPGTRLTVT.

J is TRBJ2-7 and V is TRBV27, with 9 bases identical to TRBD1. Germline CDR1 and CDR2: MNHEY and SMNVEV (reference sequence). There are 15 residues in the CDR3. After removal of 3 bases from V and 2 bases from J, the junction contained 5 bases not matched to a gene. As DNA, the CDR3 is TGTGCCAGCAGTTTCGGACAGGGGCCCGCCTACGAGCAGTACTTC. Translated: CASSFGQGPAYEQYF.

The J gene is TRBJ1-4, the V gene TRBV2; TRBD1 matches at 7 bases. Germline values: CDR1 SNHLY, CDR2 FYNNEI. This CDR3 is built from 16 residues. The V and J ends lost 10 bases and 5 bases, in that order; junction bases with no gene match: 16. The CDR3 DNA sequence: TGTGCCATAACTTCACGGGGACAGACACTCAATGAAAAACTGTTTTTT. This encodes CAITSRGQTLNEKLFF. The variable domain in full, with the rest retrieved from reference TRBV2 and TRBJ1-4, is EPEVTQTPSHQVTQMGQEVILRCVPISNHLYFYWYRQILGQKVEFLVSFYNNEISEKSEIFDDQFSVERPDGSNFTLKIRSTKLEDSAMYFCAITSRGQTLNEKLFFGSGTQLSVL.

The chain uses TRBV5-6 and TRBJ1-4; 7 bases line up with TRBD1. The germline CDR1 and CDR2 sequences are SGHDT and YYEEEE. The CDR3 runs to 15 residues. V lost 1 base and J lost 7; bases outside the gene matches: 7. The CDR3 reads CASSLLGQGGEKLFF. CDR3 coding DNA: TGTGCCAGCAGCTTGCTAGGCCAGGGGGGTGAAAAACTGTTTTTT.

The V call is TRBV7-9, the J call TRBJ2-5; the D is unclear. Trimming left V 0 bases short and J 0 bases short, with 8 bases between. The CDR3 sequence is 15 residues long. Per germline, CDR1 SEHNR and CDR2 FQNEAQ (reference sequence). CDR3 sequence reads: CASSLAVRNQETQYF. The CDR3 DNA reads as TGTGCCAGCAGCTTAGCGGTGCGTAACCAAGAGACCCAGTACTTC.